These T cell receptor beta chains were read from a single sample in a study of regulatory T cells in long-lasting Graves disease. TCRdb passed the multiplex PCR reads through MiXCR, listing each CDR3 protein once. The repertoire consists of some 400,000 distinct CDR3 sequences, with 14% to 15% occurring once and the leading ten covering around 17%. The sample was also linked to a second study, of T cells in Graves' hyperthyroidism and ophthalmopathy.

The starting material was peripheral blood mononuclear cells (PBMCs), obtained at new diagnosis, from a patient treated with antithyroid drugs. These receptors all stem from a woman aged 30 to 39 with Graves disease. The CDR3 runs from the conserved cysteine through the conserved F or W. The D gene is left open where the match is weak. Clone size is given for some rows only: seen once, a few or many times, or a class if the clone is expanded.

d_gene,j_gene,v_gene,abundance,CDR3nt,CDR3aa
TRBD1,TRBJ1-4,TRBV27,.,TGTGCCAGCAGTTTAACAGGGGGTCTTAATGAAAAACTGTTTTTT,CASSLTGGLNEKLFF
.,TRBJ1-3,TRBV2,few,TGTGCCAGCAGTGAAGTAGCGGGTGCGGGAAACACCATATATTTT,CASSEVAGAGNTIYF
.,TRBJ2-5,TRBV28,many,TGTGCCAGCAGTGCGGGCGGGGAAGAGACCCAGTACTTC,CASSAGGEETQYF
TRBD2,TRBJ2-7,TRBV20-1,many,TGCAGTGCTAGAGATTCGACTAGCGGCTACGAGCAGTACTTC,CSARDSTSGYEQYF
TRBD2,TRBJ2-7,TRBV5-1,many,TGCGCCAGCAGCTTGGTACTAGCGACCCGCTCCTACGAGCAGTACTTC,CASSLVLATRSYEQYF
.,TRBJ2-5,TRBV6-1,many,TGTGCCAGCAGTCCGACCCCACACCAAGAGACCCAGTACTTC,CASSPTPHQETQYF
TRBD1,TRBJ1-1,TRBV27,few,TGTGCCAGCAGTAGCACCGGGACAGGGTTTGCTTTCTTT,CASSSTGTGFAFF
TRBD2,TRBJ2-7,TRBV2,many,TGTGCCAGCAGTACGTTAGCGGGAGAGACCTACTACGAGCAGTACTTC,CASSTLAGETYYEQYF
.,TRBJ2-7,TRBV6-5,many,TGTGCCAGCAGTTACTCCGAAACCCCTTGGGCCTACGAGCAGTACTTC,CASSYSETPWAYEQYF
TRBD2,TRBJ2-3,TRBV4-2,.,TGTGCCAGCAGCCAAGCAGCTAGCGGGAGTCTCCCAGATACGCAGTATTTT,CASSQAASGSLPDTQYF
TRBD1,TRBJ2-7,TRBV7-9,.,TGTGCCAGCAGCTCCGATACCGGGACAGCCTACGAGCAGTACTTC,CASSSDTGTAYEQYF
.,TRBJ2-3,TRBV4-1,.,TGCGCCAGCAGCCAGACCAGAAGGTTAAGCACAGATACGCAGTATTTT,CASSQTRRLSTDTQYF
.,TRBJ2-5,TRBV7-9,many,TGTGCCAGCAGCCCTAGGGCCCCAACAGGAGGTCGAGAGACCCAGTACTTC,CASSPRAPTGGRETQYF
TRBD1,TRBJ2-7,TRBV2,many,TGTGCCAGCAGTGAAGCCCCGGGACAGGGCTACGAGCAGTACTTC,CASSEAPGQGYEQYF
.,TRBJ2-1,TRBV28,many,TGTGCCAGCAGTTTTCGGGCGAGCTCCTACAATGAGCAGTTCTTC,CASSFRASSYNEQFF
.,TRBJ1-3,TRBV27,few,TGTGCCAGCAGTGTAACATCGTACTCTGGAAACACCATATATTTT,CASSVTSYSGNTIYF
.,TRBJ1-4,TRBV30,many,TGTGCCTGGAGTAAAGGAGGGTATAATGAAAAACTGTTTTTT,CAWSKGGYNEKLFF
.,TRBJ2-7,TRBV27,many,TGTGCCAGCAGCCTCGGGGGCAGCCCCGGCTACGAGCAGTACTTC,CASSLGGSPGYEQYF
TRBD2,TRBJ2-1,TRBV30,many,TGTGCCTGGAGTGTATCGGGGGGCAATGAGCAGTTCTTC,CAWSVSGGNEQFF
TRBD2,TRBJ2-7,TRBV12-3/TRBV12-4,many,TGTGCCAGCAGTTGGGGGGGGACTAGCGGGAGTGGCGAGCAGTACTTC,CASSWGGTSGSGEQYF
.,TRBJ1-1,TRBV27,many,TGTGCCAGCAGTCCCGACAGGTCCCGGTACACTGAAGCTTTCTTT,CASSPDRSRYTEAFF
TRBD1,TRBJ1-1,TRBV13,many,TGTGCCAGCAGCGACGGGACAGCGAACACTGAAGCTTTCTTT,CASSDGTANTEAFF
TRBD2,TRBJ2-1,TRBV12-3/TRBV12-4,many,TGTGCCAGCAGTTTAGCCAGATCCGGACTAGCGGCCTACAATGAGCAGTTCTTC,CASSLARSGLAAYNEQFF
.,TRBJ1-5,TRBV20-1,few,TGCAGTGCTGAACGAGGTAATCAGCCCCAGCATTTT,CSAERGNQPQHF
.,TRBJ2-3,TRBV24-1,many,TGTGCCACCCAAAAAGGGGGGGGAGCAGATACGCAGTATTTT,CATQKGGGADTQYF
.,TRBJ2-1,TRBV12-3/TRBV12-4,.,TGTGCCAGCAGTTCGGCGGGACAGTACTACAATGAGCAGTTCTTC,CASSSAGQYYNEQFF
.,TRBJ2-7,TRBV7-6,once,TGTGCCAGCAGCTACAGGCTTCCCCTATTGGCGGCAGGGGAGGACGAGCAGTACTTC,CASSYRLPLLAAGEDEQYF
.,TRBJ2-1,TRBV3-1,.,TGTGCCAGCAGCCACGGATTGATGGTAAATGAGCAGTTCTTC,CASSHGLMVNEQFF
TRBD1,TRBJ1-1,TRBV5-6,few,TGTGCCAGCAGTCCGGGACAGGGGGCCACTGAAGCTTTCTTT,CASSPGQGATEAFF
.,TRBJ2-1,TRBV7-9,few,TGTGCCAGCAGCGGCGGGGTAGTCTACAATGAGCAGTTCTTC,CASSGGVVYNEQFF
.,TRBJ2-7,TRBV2,many,TGTGCCAGCAGTCCCGAGACGAGGGAGCAGTACTTC,CASSPETREQYF
TRBD2,TRBJ2-1,TRBV24-1,many,TGTGCCACCAGTGCCACTAGCGCCTACAATGAGCAGTTCTTC,CATSATSAYNEQFF
TRBD1,TRBJ1-6,TRBV7-3,many,TGTGCCAGCAGCTTAGAGGCGACAGGGGCCTATAATTCACCCCTCCACTTT,CASSLEATGAYNSPLHF
TRBD2,TRBJ2-7,TRBV6-1,many,TGTGCCAGCAGTGATATGGGGAGGGGCGAGCAGTACTTC,CASSDMGRGEQYF
TRBD1,TRBJ2-7,TRBV5-1,once,TGCGCCAGCAGCGGGCACCGGGACAGGGGCCGGTCCGAGCAGTACTTC,CASSGHRDRGRSEQYF
TRBD2,TRBJ2-1,TRBV5-1,many,TGCGCCAGCAGCTTAGTAACTAGCGGGGGGTTTTCTTACAATGAGCAGTTCTTC,CASSLVTSGGFSYNEQFF
.,TRBJ2-5,TRBV2,many,TGTGCCAGCCACGGGACGGGGGTAGAGACCCAGTACTTC,CASHGTGVETQYF
.,TRBJ1-6,TRBV12-3/TRBV12-4,.,TGTGCCAGCAGTTTAGGGGGACCCCTCCACTTT,CASSLGGPLHF
TRBD2,TRBJ2-7,TRBV20-1,.,TGCAGTGCGCACCGGGAGGCCTACGAGCAGTACTTC,CSAHREAYEQYF
.,TRBJ2-3,TRBV14,.,TGTGCCAGCAGCCTCACGGGGTCAGCATTTGATACGCAGTATTTT,CASSLTGSAFDTQYF
.,TRBJ1-1,TRBV20-1,once,TGCAGTGCTAGATGCCAGTCCACTGAAGCTTTCTTT,CSARCQSTEAFF
.,TRBJ1-1,TRBV30,many,TGTGCCTACGACCGGATGGGAGCTTTCTTT,CAYDRMGAFF
.,TRBJ2-1,TRBV7-3,many,TGTGCCAGCAGCTTAACGTTGAATGAGCAGTTCTTC,CASSLTLNEQFF
.,TRBJ2-5,TRBV5-1,many,TGCGCCAGCAGCTTGGCCATTAGCAGGGGAGAGACCCAGTACTTC,CASSLAISRGETQYF
.,TRBJ2-1,TRBV11-3,few,TGTGCCAGCAGCTTAGATCCCAGATATGAGCAGTTCTTC,CASSLDPRYEQFF
TRBD2,TRBJ2-1,TRBV27,many,TGTGCCAGCCTTCGGGCGGGAGTCTCGAGCTCCTACAATGAGCAGTTCTTC,CASLRAGVSSSYNEQFF
.,TRBJ1-6,TRBV6-1,few,TGTGCCAGCACCTATGACAGGTTAAATTCACCCCTCCACTTT,CASTYDRLNSPLHF
.,TRBJ2-1,TRBV12-3/TRBV12-4,many,TGTGCCAGCAGTTTAGAAAATTGGTACAATGAGCAGTTCTTC,CASSLENWYNEQFF
TRBD1,TRBJ1-1,TRBV12-3/TRBV12-4,few,TGTGCCAGCAGCCCCGGACAGGTTAGCCCCCTTTTCTTT,CASSPGQVSPLFF
TRBD2,TRBJ2-3,TRBV7-9,many,TGTGCCGGACCCCCCCCCGGGACTACCGCTATAGTATCAGATACGCAGTATTTT,CAGPPPGTTAIVSDTQYF
.,TRBJ2-7,TRBV7-8,many,TGTGCCAGCAGCTGGCTCAGGGCGGGTGTCGAGCAGTACTTC,CASSWLRAGVEQYF
.,TRBJ1-1,TRBV11-2,.,TGTGCCAGCAGCCCCCCTCCAGGAATGAACACTGAAGCTTTCTTT,CASSPPPGMNTEAFF
.,TRBJ1-5,TRBV3-1,many,TGTGCCAGCAGCCAAGATAGGCAGGGAGGCCAGCCCCAGCATTTT,CASSQDRQGGQPQHF
TRBD2,TRBJ2-1,TRBV3-1,many,TGTGCCAGCAGCCAAAGCGGGATTCGCAATGAGCAGTTCTTC,CASSQSGIRNEQFF